These 30 T cell receptor beta chains share one sample of origin, sequenced in a study of graft-versus-host responses after intestinal transplantation. Intraepithelial and lamina propria lymphocytes were released after the graft tissue was processed. Some clones are missing from TCRdb's copy, which holds only in-frame ones; the method was immunoSEQ multiplex PCR. This table holds 37,000 or so clones, about 85% found once. This material consisted of ileum tissue, taken around 190 days after intestinal transplant. These receptors came from a human patient who received an intestinal transplant, so some T cells may come from the graft donor.

A single count supports this clone. The J gene is TRBJ2-1, the V gene TRBV4-2; 11 nucleotides line up with TRBD2. The CDR3 totals 18 residues. Germline assignment: CDR1 LGHNA and CDR2 YNFKEQ. J gave up 4 bases and V 0 bases, and 8 bases lay outside the gene matches. The DNA of the CDR3 is TGTGCCAGCAGCCAAGATCCTAGCGGGGGGACTACTTACAATGAGCAGTTCTTC. This translates into CASSQDPSGGTTYNEQFF.

In nucleotides, the CDR3 is TGTGCCAGCAGCTTAGCGTGGGGACAGGGGAGCTATGGCTACACCTTC. Amino acids: CASSLAWGQGSYGYTF. The gene calls are TRBV7-8 and TRBJ1-2; 10 bases map to TRBD1. Germline V gene sequence: CDR1 SGHVS, CDR2 FQNEAQ. With V trimmed by 0 bases and J by 4 bases, 5 bases remained unmatched. The CDR3 consists of 16 residues.

The chain carries TRBV27 and TRBJ1-2; the D gene is possibly TRBD1 (6 bases). CDR3 length: 16 amino acids. From germline, CDR1 is MNHEY and CDR2 SMNVEV (reference sequence). Between the trimmed V and J ends, which lost 3 bases and 0 bases, there was a span of 14 bases. In DNA, the CDR3 is TGTGCCAGCAGTTTGACGGGGCAGGGGCCTAACTATGGCTACACCTTC. Protein sequence: CASSLTGQGPNYGYTF.

This chain connects TRBV5-1 to TRBJ2-2; weak D call: TRBD2 (6 bases). The CDR3 sequence is 16 residues long. Trimming left V 0 bases short and J 5 bases short, with 14 bases between. The germline V gene has CDR1 SGHRS and CDR2 YFSETQ. This chain's CDR3 is CASSLEFAGHTGELFF. CDR3 nucleotides: TGCGCCAGCAGCTTGGAGTTTGCGGGGCATACCGGGGAGCTGTTTTTT.

The chain combines TRBV6-5 with TRBJ2-7, with D possibly being TRBD1 (6 bases). Germline V lookup: CDR1 MNHEY, CDR2 SVGAGI. V gave up 2 bases and J gave up 0 bases, with 14 bases separating them. The CDR3 covers 16 residues. CDR3: CASSYPCDRISYEQYF. CDR3 sequence (DNA): TGTGCCAGCAGTTACCCCTGCGACAGGATCTCCTACGAGCAGTACTTC.

This clone occurred once. The chain carries TRBV2 and TRBJ1-2, with D possibly TRBD1 on 5 matching bases. V dropped 8 bases and J dropped 5 bases, with 9 bases sitting between them. Germline CDR1 SNHLY, CDR2 FYNNEI. The CDR3 has 11 amino acids. CDR3 sequence (DNA): TGTGCCAGCGGGGGGGTTTATGGCTACACCTTC. It specifies CASGGVYGYTF.

The chain links TRBV7-2 to TRBJ1-1, with TRBD1 matching over 8 bases. This CDR3 comprises 15 residues. Germline CDR1 reads SGHTA; CDR2 reads FQGNSA. After removal of 5 bases from V and 0 bases from J, the junction contained 5 bases not matched to a gene. In DNA, the CDR3 is TGTGCCAGCAGCGTCCGGACAGGGCTGAACACTGAAGCTTTCTTT. Translating gives CASSVRTGLNTEAFF.

The CDR3 coding sequence is TGTGCCAGCAGAAGCAGGGAGGGAGATACGCAGTATTTT. Translation gives CASRSREGDTQYF. The chain couples TRBV27 to TRBJ2-3, with 7 bases that match TRBD2. The germline gives CDR1 MNHEY, CDR2 SMNVEV (reference sequence). The junction had 5 bases not matched to a gene; V was cut back by 6 bases and J by 5 bases. CDR3 length equals 13 residues.

The chain uses TRBV6-4 and TRBJ2-3; D gene uncertain. The CDR3 loop spans 13 amino acids. Germline V CDR1 and CDR2: MRHNA, SNTAGT. The V end lost 6 bases, the J end lost 0 bases, and 7 bases lay between the germline ends. The DNA of the CDR3 is TGTGCCAGCAGCTTGGAAAGCACAGATACGCAGTATTTT. Its translation is CASSLESTDTQYF.

The genes are TRBV4-1 and TRBJ2-3, with 9 bases lining up with TRBD1. Germline CDR1 is MGHRA and CDR2 is YSYEKL. Unmatched junction bases numbered 3, after V lost 4 bases and J lost 1 base. The CDR3 is 15 amino acids. CDR3 region: CASSPRDRGTDTQYF. DNA of the CDR3: TGCGCCAGCAGCCCGCGGGACAGGGGCACAGATACGCAGTATTTT.

The CDR3 nucleotides are TGTGCCAGCAGTGAAGTGGGGGCGAGGGGCACTGAAGCTTTCTTT. Its protein product is CASSEVGARGTEAFF. The rearrangement joins TRBV2 to TRBJ1-1, with D possibly TRBD1 on 6 matching bases. Deletions cut 1 base from V and 4 bases from J, with 13 bases between. The germline V gene encodes CDR1 SNHLY and CDR2 FYNNEI. The CDR3 covers 15 residues.

This sequence joins TRBV20-1 and TRBJ1-1, with D hard to call. Germline-derived CDR1 and CDR2 are DFQATT and SNEGSKA (reference sequence). CDR3 size: 11 residues. V lost 6 bases, J lost 0 bases, and 5 bases lay in between. The CDR3 coding sequence is TGCAGTGCGGGGATGAACACTGAAGCTTTCTTT. As protein: CSAGMNTEAFF.

The chain joins TRBV28 to TRBJ1-1, with 8 bases lining up with TRBD1. The CDR3 extends over 15 amino acids. Unmatched junction bases numbered 8, after V lost 5 bases and J lost 3 bases. In germline, CDR1 is MDHEN, CDR2 SYDVKM. In DNA, the CDR3 is TGTGCCAGCAGTCCATTCGGACAGGGTCACACTGAAGCTTTCTTT. It specifies CASSPFGQGHTEAFF.

In DNA, the CDR3 is TGTGCCATCAGTGAGGCACAGGGGTCCTCCTACGAGCAGTACTTC. Protein: CAISEAQGSSYEQYF. The chain uses TRBV10-3 and TRBJ2-7, with 7 bases lining up with TRBD1. The CDR3 spans 15 residues. The germline gives CDR1 ENHRY, CDR2 SYGVKD. Trimming took 2 bases from V and 0 from J; bases not matched to a gene: 4.

The chain uses TRBV28 and TRBJ2-2; no definite D call. The CDR3 covers 15 residues. The V end lost 2 bases, the J end lost 3 bases, and 10 bases lay between the germline ends. CDR1 MDHEN and CDR2 SYDVKM come from the germline V gene. CDR3 loop: CASSLNVGYTGELFF. The CDR3 bases are TGTGCCAGCAGTTTAAACGTGGGGTACACCGGGGAGCTGTTTTTT.

CDR3 bases: TGTGCCAGCGGTGCACCGAACTATGGCTACACCTTC. It is translated as CASGAPNYGYTF. The chain carries TRBV19 and TRBJ1-2; D call uncertain. CDR1 LNHDA and CDR2 SQIVND come from the germline V gene (reference sequence). V was cut by 9 bases and J by 2 bases, with 10 bases left in between. The CDR3 sequence is 12 residues long.

The chain is built from TRBV18 and TRBJ1-3; a weak D match, TRBD1 (5 bases). Per the germline V gene, CDR1 is KGHSH and CDR2 is LQKENI. The CDR3 is 12 amino acids. Trimming removed 2 bases at V and 7 bases at J, with 6 bases between. Here the CDR3 DNA reads TGTGCCAGCTCACCAGGGGGTAACACCATATATTTT. Translation: CASSPGGNTIYF.

The rearrangement joins TRBV11-3 to TRBJ1-4; perhaps TRBD1 as D (5 bases). V shed 0 bases and J shed 6 bases, with 11 bases lying between them. This CDR3 spans 15 amino acids. Germline lookup yields CDR1 SGHNT and CDR2 YENEEA. CDR3 region: CASSLDGQGDEKLFF. In DNA, the CDR3 is TGTGCCAGCAGCTTAGATGGTCAGGGAGATGAAAAACTGTTTTTT.

The J gene is TRBJ2-7, the V gene TRBV2; 11 bases are shared with TRBD1. The V and J ends lost 2 bases and 4 bases, in that order; junction bases with no gene match: 1. The CDR3 runs 14 residues. Per germline, CDR1 SNHLY and CDR2 FYNNEI. CDR3 sequence (DNA): TGTGCCAGCAGTGAACGGGACAGGGGGTACGAGCAGTACTTC. As protein: CASSERDRGYEQYF.

This clone came up once. V gene TRBV6-1 combines with J gene TRBJ2-7; 9 nucleotides align to TRBD1. The CDR3 loop spans 15 amino acids. The J segment lost 3 bases and the V segment lost 2 bases, leaving 5 bases of the junction unmatched. The germline gives CDR1 MNHNS, CDR2 SASEGT. The CDR3 nucleotides read TGTGCCAGCAGTGAAAGGGGGACAGGGATCTACGAGCAGTACTTC. It translates to CASSERGTGIYEQYF.

The V and J genes are TRBV6-5 and TRBJ1-1; no clear D gene. CDR1 and CDR2 (germline): MNHEY, SVGAGI. Trimming shortened V by 0 bases and J by 1 base, and 9 bases separated the two germline ends. The CDR3 contains 15 residues. CDR3 sequence: CASSYSNSGNTEAFF. The CDR3 DNA is TGTGCCAGCAGTTACTCGAACAGCGGGAACACTGAAGCTTTCTTT.

The chain combines TRBV29-1 with TRBJ2-3, with TRBD2 matching over 7 bases. The J segment lost 4 bases and the V segment lost 6 bases, leaving 13 bases of the junction unmatched. The germline V gene has CDR1 SQVTM and CDR2 ANQGSEA. This CDR3 contains 15 residues. The CDR3 loop reads CSVESRRENPDTQYF. DNA of the CDR3: TGCAGCGTGGAGTCTCGGCGGGAGAACCCAGATACGCAGTATTTT.

The J gene is TRBJ2-3, the V gene TRBV7-3; D is ambiguous. This CDR3 comprises 12 residues. Per the germline V gene, CDR1 is SGHTA and CDR2 is FQGTGA. The V gene lost 2 bases and the J gene lost 6 bases, with 6 bases spanning the gap. CDR3 nucleotide sequence: TGTGCCAGCAGCTTAGACGCCGATACGCAGTATTTT. Translated: CASSLDADTQYF.

This rearrangement joins TRBV9 to TRBJ1-2; 9 bases match TRBD1. The junction had 8 bases not matched to a gene; V was cut back by 4 bases and J by 4 bases. Germline lookup yields CDR1 SGDLS and CDR2 YYNGEE. The CDR3 totals 15 residues. CDR3 amino acids: CASSPRQGQGYGYTF. The CDR3 coding sequence is TGTGCCAGCAGCCCCCGACAGGGACAGGGCTATGGCTACACCTTC.

This clone was detected only once. This rearrangement joins TRBV2 to TRBJ2-1, with TRBD2 identical over 9 bases. The germline gives CDR1 SNHLY, CDR2 FYNNEI. V gave up 2 bases and J gave up 5 bases; unmatched junction bases: 7. The CDR3 runs to 16 residues. The CDR3 sequence: CASSEWGGGADNEQFF. The CDR3 DNA reads TGTGCCAGCAGTGAATGGGGCGGGGGGGCTGACAATGAGCAGTTCTTC. Combining the CDR3 with reference TRBV2 and TRBJ2-1 gives the whole variable domain EPEVTQTPSHQVTQMGQEVILRCVPISNHLYFYWYRQILGQKVEFLVSFYNNEISEKSEIFDDQFSVERPDGSNFTLKIRSTKLEDSAMYFCASSEWGGGADNEQFFGPGTRLTVL.

V usage is TRBV10-1 and J usage is TRBJ1-2, with 9 positions matching TRBD1. The V and J ends lost 6 bases and 5 bases, in that order; junction bases with no gene match: 4. From germline, CDR1 is WNHNN and CDR2 SYGVQD (reference sequence). This CDR3 region has 13 residues. The CDR3: CASSRDRVYGYTF. The CDR3 DNA reads as TGCGCCAGCAGCAGGGACAGGGTGTATGGCTACACCTTC.

The CDR3 region is CASSLGTGGGLYEQYF. DNA of the CDR3: TGTGCCAGCAGCTTGGGGACAGGGGGCGGTTTGTACGAGCAGTACTTC. The rearrangement joins TRBV5-6 to TRBJ2-5; TRBD1 aligns across 11 bases. The end of the DNA fits TRBJ2-7 better, so the J call may be wrong. The CDR3 extends over 16 amino acids. Germline lookup yields CDR1 SGHDT and CDR2 YYEEEE.

In this sample, this clone turned up a few times. The V gene is TRBV11-2, the J gene TRBJ1-2, with D tentatively TRBD1 (6 bases). This CDR3 has 17 amino acids. Germline V gives CDR1 SGHAT, CDR2 FQNNGV. Trimming stripped 5 bases from V and 8 bases from J, with 27 bases between. CDR3 amino acids: CASSLNPGVALMGGYTF. The CDR3 nucleotides are TGTGCCAGCAGCCTCAACCCAGGGGTCGCGCTGATGGGAGGCTACACCTTC.

J is TRBJ2-7 and V is TRBV6-5, with TRBD1 identical over 8 bases. V dropped 1 base and J dropped 2; count of bases not matched to a gene: 4. The CDR3 extends over 15 amino acids. Germline V gene sequence: CDR1 MNHEY, CDR2 SVGAGI. CDR3 bases: TGTGCCAGCAGTTACTTAGTGGGACAGGCCTACGAGCAGTACTTC. Residues: CASSYLVGQAYEQYF.

The genes are TRBV5-5 and TRBJ2-7; D unresolved. Trimming cost V 1 base and J 2 bases, with 13 bases left between them. Per germline, CDR1 SGHKS and CDR2 YYEKEE (reference sequence). The CDR3 contains 15 residues. The CDR3 DNA follows: TGTGCCAGCAGCTTGACTTTGGGCAGAGCCTACGAGCAGTACTTC. This codes for CASSLTLGRAYEQYF.